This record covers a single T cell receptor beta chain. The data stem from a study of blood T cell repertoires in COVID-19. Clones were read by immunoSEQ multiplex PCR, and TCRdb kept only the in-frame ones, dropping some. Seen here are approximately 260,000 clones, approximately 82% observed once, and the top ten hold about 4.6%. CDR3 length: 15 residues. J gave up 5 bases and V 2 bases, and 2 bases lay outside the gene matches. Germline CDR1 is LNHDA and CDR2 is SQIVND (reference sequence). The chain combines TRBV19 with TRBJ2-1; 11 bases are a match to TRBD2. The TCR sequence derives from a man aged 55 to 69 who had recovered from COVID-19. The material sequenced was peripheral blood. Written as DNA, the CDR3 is TGTGCCAGTAGTATACGGGGACTAGCGGACAATGAGCAGTTCTTC. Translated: CASSIRGLADNEQFF.